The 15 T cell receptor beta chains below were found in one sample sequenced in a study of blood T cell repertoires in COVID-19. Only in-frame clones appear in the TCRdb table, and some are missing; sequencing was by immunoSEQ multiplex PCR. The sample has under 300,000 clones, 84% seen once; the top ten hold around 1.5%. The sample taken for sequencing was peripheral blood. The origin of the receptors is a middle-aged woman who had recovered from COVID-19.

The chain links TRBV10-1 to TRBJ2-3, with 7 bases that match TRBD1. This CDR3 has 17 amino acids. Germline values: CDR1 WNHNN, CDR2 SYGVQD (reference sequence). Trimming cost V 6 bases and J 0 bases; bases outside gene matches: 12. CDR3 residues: CASRPLYTGASTDTQYF. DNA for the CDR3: TGCGCCAGCAGGCCCTTATACACAGGGGCGAGCACAGATACGCAGTATTTT.

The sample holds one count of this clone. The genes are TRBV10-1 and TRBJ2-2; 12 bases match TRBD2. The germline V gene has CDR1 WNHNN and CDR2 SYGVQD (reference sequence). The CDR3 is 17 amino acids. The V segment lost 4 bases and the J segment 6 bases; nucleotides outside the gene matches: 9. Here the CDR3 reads CASSAASGGGEAGELFF. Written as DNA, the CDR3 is TGCGCCAGCAGTGCGGCTAGCGGGGGGGGTGAGGCCGGGGAGCTGTTTTTT.

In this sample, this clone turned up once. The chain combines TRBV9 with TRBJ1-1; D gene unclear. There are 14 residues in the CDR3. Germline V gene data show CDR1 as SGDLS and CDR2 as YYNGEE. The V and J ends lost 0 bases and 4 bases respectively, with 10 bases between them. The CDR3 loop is CASSVDSSSTEAFF. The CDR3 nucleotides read TGTGCCAGCAGCGTAGATTCTAGTAGCACTGAAGCTTTCTTT.

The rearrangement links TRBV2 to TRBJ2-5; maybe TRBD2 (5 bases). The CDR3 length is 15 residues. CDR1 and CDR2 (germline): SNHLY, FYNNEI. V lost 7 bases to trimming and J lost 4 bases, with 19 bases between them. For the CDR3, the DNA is TGTGCCAGCACGGGGAATCTAGCCGGATCAGAGACCCAGTACTTC. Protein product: CASTGNLAGSETQYF.

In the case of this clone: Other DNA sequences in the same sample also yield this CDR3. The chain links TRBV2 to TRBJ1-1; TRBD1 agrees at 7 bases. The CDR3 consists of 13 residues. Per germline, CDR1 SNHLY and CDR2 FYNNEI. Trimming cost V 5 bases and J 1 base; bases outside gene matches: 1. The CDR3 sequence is CASSRDRNTEAFF. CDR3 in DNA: TGTGCCAGCAGTAGGGACAGGAACACTGAAGCTTTCTTT.

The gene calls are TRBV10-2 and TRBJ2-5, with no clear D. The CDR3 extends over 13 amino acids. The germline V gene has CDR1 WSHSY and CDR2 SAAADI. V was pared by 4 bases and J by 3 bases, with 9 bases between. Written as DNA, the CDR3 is TGCGCCAGCAGTGTTGACTGGAAAGAGACCCAGTACTTC. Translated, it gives CASSVDWKETQYF.

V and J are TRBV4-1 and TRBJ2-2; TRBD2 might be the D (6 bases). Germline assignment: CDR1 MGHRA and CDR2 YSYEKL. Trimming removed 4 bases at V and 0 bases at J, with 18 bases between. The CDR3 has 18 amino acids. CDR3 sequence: CASSRSAGQPSNTGELFF. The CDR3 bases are TGCGCCAGCAGCCGCTCCGCGGGGCAGCCGTCGAACACCGGGGAGCTGTTTTTT.

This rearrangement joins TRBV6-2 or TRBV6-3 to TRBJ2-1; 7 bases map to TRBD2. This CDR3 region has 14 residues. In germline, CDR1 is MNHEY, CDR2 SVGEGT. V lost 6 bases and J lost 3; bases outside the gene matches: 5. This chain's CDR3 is CASSGLEYYNEQFF. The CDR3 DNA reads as TGTGCCAGCAGCGGACTAGAGTACTACAATGAGCAGTTCTTC.

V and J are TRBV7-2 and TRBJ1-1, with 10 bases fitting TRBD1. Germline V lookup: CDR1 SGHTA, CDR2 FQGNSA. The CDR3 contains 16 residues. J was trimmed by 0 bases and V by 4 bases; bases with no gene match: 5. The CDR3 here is CASSWRDRGMNTEAFF. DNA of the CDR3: TGTGCCAGCAGCTGGAGGGACAGGGGCATGAACACTGAAGCTTTCTTT. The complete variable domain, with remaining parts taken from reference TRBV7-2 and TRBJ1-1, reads GAGVSQSPSNKVTEKGKDVELRCDPISGHTALYWYRQSLGQGLEFLIYFQGNSAPDKSGLPSDRFSAERTGGSVSTLTIQRTQQEDSAVYLCASSWRDRGMNTEAFFGQGTRLTVV.

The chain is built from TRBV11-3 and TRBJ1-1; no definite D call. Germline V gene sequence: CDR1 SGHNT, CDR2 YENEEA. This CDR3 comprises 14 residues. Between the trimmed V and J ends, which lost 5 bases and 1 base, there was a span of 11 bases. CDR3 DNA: TGTGCCAGCAGCCACATATCCGAGAACACTGAAGCTTTCTTT. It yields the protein CASSHISENTEAFF.

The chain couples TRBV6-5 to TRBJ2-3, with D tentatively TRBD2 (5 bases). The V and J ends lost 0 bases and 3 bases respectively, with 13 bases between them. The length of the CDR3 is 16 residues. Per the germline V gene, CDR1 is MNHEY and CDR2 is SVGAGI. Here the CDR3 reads CASSYSIVGVTDTQYF. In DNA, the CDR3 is TGTGCCAGCAGTTACTCGATAGTCGGGGTTACAGATACGCAGTATTTT.

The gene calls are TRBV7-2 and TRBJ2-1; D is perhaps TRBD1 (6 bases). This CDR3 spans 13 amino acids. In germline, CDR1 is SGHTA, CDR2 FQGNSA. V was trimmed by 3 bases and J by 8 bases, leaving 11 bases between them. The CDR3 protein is CASSLQSGDEQFF. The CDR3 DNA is TGTGCCAGCAGCTTGCAATCAGGGGATGAGCAGTTCTTC.

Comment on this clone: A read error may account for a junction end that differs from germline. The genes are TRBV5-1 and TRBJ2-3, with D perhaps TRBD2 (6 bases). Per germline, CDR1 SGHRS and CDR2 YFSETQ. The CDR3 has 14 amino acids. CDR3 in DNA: TGCGCCAGCAGGTTGGGGGGAGGAGTAGATACGCAGTATTTT. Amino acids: CASRLGGGVDTQYF.

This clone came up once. This chain's CDR3 is CASSLRAEGNEKLFF. The CDR3 DNA reads TGCGCCAGCAGCTTGAGGGCAGAGGGAAATGAAAAACTGTTTTTT. The rearrangement joins TRBV5-1 to TRBJ1-4; D uncertain. V shed 1 base and J shed 5 bases, with 12 bases lying between them. Germline V gene sequence: CDR1 SGHRS, CDR2 YFSETQ. CDR3 length: 15 residues.

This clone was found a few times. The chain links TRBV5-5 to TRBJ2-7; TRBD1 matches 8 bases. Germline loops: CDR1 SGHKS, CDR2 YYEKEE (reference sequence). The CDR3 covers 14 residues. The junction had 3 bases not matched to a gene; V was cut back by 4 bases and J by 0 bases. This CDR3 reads CASSLQGDSYEQYF. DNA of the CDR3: TGTGCCAGCAGCCTACAGGGGGACTCCTACGAGCAGTACTTC.